Shown below are 7 T cell receptor beta chains from a single sample sequenced in a study of cytomegalovirus exposure and HLA in healthy donors. In the PCR, 60 Vbeta and 13 Jbeta primers were used. Assay used: immunoSEQ multiplex PCR; TCRdb lists only in-frame clones, some missing. The sample yields about 100,000 clones, 79% seen once. The specimen was PBMCs. The receptors stem from a woman between 40 and 55 years old in good health and CMV-seronegative.

V usage is TRBV7-9 and J usage is TRBJ2-5; weak D call: TRBD1 (5 bases). The J call may be faulty, since TRBJ2-7 better matches the DNA end. There are 15 residues in the CDR3. Germline loops: CDR1 SEHNR, CDR2 FQNEAQ (reference sequence). The CDR3 DNA follows: TGTGCCAGCAGCCCACAGGAAGACCTCTCCTACGAGCAGTACTTC. Translation: CASSPQEDLSYEQYF.

This rearrangement joins TRBV9 to TRBJ2-1; the match to TRBD2 covers 15 bases. Germline V gene data show CDR1 as SGDLS and CDR2 as YYNGEE. The V and J ends lost 3 bases and 9 bases, in that order; junction bases with no gene match: 4. CDR3 size: 15 residues. The CDR3 DNA reads TGTGCCAGCAGCGCAGGACTAGCGGGAGGGCGTGAGCAGTTCTTC. Translated: CASSAGLAGGREQFF.

CDR3 residues: CASSLGVGPSPLHF. DNA of the CDR3: TGTGCCAGCAGCTTAGGGGTGGGGCCTTCACCCCTCCACTTT. V usage is TRBV7-2 and J usage is TRBJ1-6, with a weak D call TRBD1 (5 bases). V lost 1 base and J 9 bases, leaving 10 bases between the germline ends. This CDR3 is built from 14 residues. From germline, CDR1 is SGHTA and CDR2 FQGNSA.

The V gene is TRBV19, the J gene TRBJ2-3, with 7 bases aligning to TRBD2. V lost 4 bases, J lost 5 bases, and 12 bases stayed unmatched. CDR3 size: 16 residues. Germline-derived CDR1 and CDR2 are LNHDA and SQIVND (reference sequence). For the CDR3, the DNA is TGTGCCAGTAGTACCCTCTACGACGGGGAGGGAGATACGCAGTATTTT. The encoded protein is CASSTLYDGEGDTQYF.

The J gene is TRBJ1-5, the V gene TRBV10-3; D may be TRBD1 (6 bases). Trimming left V 1 base short and J 1 base short, with 11 bases between. Germline CDR1 is ENHRY and CDR2 is SYGVKD. The CDR3 is 16 amino acids. This CDR3 reads CAISELAGVSNQPQHF. DNA for the CDR3: TGTGCCATCAGTGAGTTGGCAGGGGTAAGCAATCAGCCCCAGCATTTT.

The rearrangement joins TRBV29-1 to TRBJ2-7; 8 bases match TRBD1. V shed 1 base and J 3 bases; nucleotides not matched to a gene: 8. In germline, CDR1 is SQVTM, CDR2 ANQGSEA. The length of the CDR3 is 15 residues. The CDR3: CSVEGDRGSRYEQYF. CDR3 coding DNA: TGCAGCGTTGAAGGAGACAGGGGATCCCGCTACGAGCAGTACTTC.

About this clone itself: The sample holds other DNA sequences that translate to the same CDR3. V and J are TRBV7-2 and TRBJ2-7, with 10 nucleotides matching TRBD1. This CDR3 contains 14 residues. The V gene's germline CDR1 is SGHTA and CDR2 FQGNSA. Trimming took 1 base from V and 4 from J; bases not matched to a gene: 1. For the CDR3, the DNA is TGTGCCAGCAGCTTAGTGGGACAGGGGTACGAGCAGTACTTC. Residues: CASSLVGQGYEQYF. The complete variable domain, with remaining parts taken from reference TRBV7-2 and TRBJ2-7, reads GAGVSQSPSNKVTEKGKDVELRCDPISGHTALYWYRQSLGQGLEFLIYFQGNSAPDKSGLPSDRFSAERTGGSVSTLTIQRTQQEDSAVYLCASSLVGQGYEQYFGPGTRLTVT.